This T cell receptor beta chain was sequenced during a study of control samples from healthy donors and cancer patients. Sequenced by immunoSEQ multiplex PCR; TCRdb stores in-frame clones only, minus some. The table includes 100,000 or so clones, 83% detected once. Germline V gene lookup returns CDR1 SGHAT and CDR2 FQNNGV. V gave up 5 bases and J gave up 4 bases, with 19 bases separating them. CDR3 size: 16 residues. Sequencing used blood. This chain uses TRBV11-2 with TRBJ2-3; perhaps TRBD1 as D (7 bases). This clonotype originated in a woman aged 45-59 years in good health. For the CDR3, the DNA is TGTGCCAGCAGCCAGGGGGTTCGGGGGAGCGCAGATACGCAGTATTTT. Its protein is CASSQGVRGSADTQYF.